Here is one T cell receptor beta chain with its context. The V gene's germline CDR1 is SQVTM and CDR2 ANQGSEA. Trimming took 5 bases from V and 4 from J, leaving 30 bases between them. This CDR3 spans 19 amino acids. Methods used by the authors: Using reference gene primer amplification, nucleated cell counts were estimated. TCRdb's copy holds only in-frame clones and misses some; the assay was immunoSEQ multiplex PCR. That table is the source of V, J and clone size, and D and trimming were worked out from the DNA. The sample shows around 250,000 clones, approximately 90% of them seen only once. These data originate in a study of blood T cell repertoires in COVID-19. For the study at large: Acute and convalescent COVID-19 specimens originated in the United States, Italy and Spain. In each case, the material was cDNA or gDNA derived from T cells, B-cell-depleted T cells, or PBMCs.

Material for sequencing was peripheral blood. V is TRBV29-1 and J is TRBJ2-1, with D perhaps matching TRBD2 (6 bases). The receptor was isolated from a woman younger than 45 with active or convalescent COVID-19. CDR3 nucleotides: TGCAGCGTTCTCCCGCAGGGTCTCACCCGGAGCGGGCATTACAATGAGCAGTTCTTC. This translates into CSVLPQGLTRSGHYNEQFF.